The rows below give T cell receptor beta chains drawn from one sample of a study of monozygotic twins with inflammatory bowel disease. TCRdb re-called the 5' RACE reads and gives one entry per CDR3 protein, without DNA. The sample's table shows a few hundred thousand distinct CDR3 sequences. The sequenced sample consisted of blood. The receptors stem from a human donor with ulcerative colitis or Crohn's disease, or a healthy co-twin of an affected twin (not recorded which). The CDR3 runs from the conserved cysteine through the conserved F or W. The order of the fields is CDR3 length, J gene, V gene, CDR3 protein.

17,TRBJ2-3,TRBV5-1,CASSTSGTGYLTDTQYF
17,TRBJ2-7,TRBV11-2,CASSLGGVGLADYEQYF
15,TRBJ1-2,TRBV6-1,CASIDPRGRTYGYTF
15,TRBJ2-3,TRBV30,CAWSADRISTDTQYF
16,TRBJ2-5,TRBV6-5,CASSYSVTSGRQTQYF
14,TRBJ2-1,TRBV6-2/TRBV6-3,CASSLNDPGNEQFF
15,TRBJ2-3,TRBV12-3/TRBV12-4,CASSLPYLAGEAQYF
19,TRBJ2-2,TRBV19,CASSSPRDRVFRDTGELFF
14,TRBJ2-2,TRBV6-6,CASRRLAGGGELFF
14,TRBJ1-1,TRBV18,CASFSFTANTEAFF
15,TRBJ2-1,TRBV6-4,CASSDTRGGWGEQFF
11,TRBJ1-2,TRBV5-4,CASSIYGSYTF
14,TRBJ1-2,TRBV11-2,CASSSTVLNYGYTF
15,TRBJ2-2,TRBV6-1,CASSPTGENTGELFF
17,TRBJ2-3,TRBV7-3,CASSLMAMGVATDTQYF
13,TRBJ2-5,TRBV5-1,CASSLQGSETQYF
14,TRBJ2-5,TRBV6-1,CASTNAGQQETQYF
13,TRBJ2-1,TRBV27,CASRLTVLNEQFF
16,TRBJ2-4,TRBV20-1,CSAPWGGAIAKNIQYF
15,TRBJ1-1,TRBV3-1,CASSQVSGYGTEAFF
14,TRBJ2-5,TRBV5-1,CASSLGDRAETQYF
18,TRBJ2-1,TRBV4-3,CASSQAVTSGWPYNEQFF
13,TRBJ2-1,TRBV20-1,CSGERAGYNEQFF
16,TRBJ2-7,TRBV5-1,CASSLASADSSYEQYF
18,TRBJ2-2,TRBV11-1,CASSNSIGQGAGTGELFF
13,TRBJ1-4,TRBV12-3/TRBV12-4,CASRSGLDEKLFF
16,TRBJ1-5,TRBV7-8,CASSLLRANSNQPQHF
12,TRBJ2-7,TRBV3-1,CASSQEWGEQYF
15,TRBJ1-4,TRBV10-3,CAISGIAGDNEKLFF
15,TRBJ2-5,TRBV7-2,CASSLELASTETQYF
15,TRBJ2-7,TRBV6-5,CASSYGTGLGYEQYF
13,TRBJ2-2,TRBV19,CASGQGVTGELFF
14,TRBJ2-7,TRBV27,CASSFLWGAYEQYF
13,TRBJ1-2,TRBV6-1,CASKAASNYGYTF
16,TRBJ2-5,TRBV11-2,CASSLDPDRDGETQYF